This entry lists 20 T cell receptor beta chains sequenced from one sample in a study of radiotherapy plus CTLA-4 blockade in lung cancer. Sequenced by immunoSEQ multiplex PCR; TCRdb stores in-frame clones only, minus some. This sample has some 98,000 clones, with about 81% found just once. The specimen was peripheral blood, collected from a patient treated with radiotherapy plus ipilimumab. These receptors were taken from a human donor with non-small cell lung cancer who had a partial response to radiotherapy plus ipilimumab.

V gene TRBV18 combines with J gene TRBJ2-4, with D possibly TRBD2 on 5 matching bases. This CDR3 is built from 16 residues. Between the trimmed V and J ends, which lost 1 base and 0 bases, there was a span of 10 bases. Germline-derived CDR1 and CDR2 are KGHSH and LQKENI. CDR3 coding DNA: TGTGCCAGCTCACCACTAGCGTCGCTAGCCAAAAACATTCAGTACTTC. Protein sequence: CASSPLASLAKNIQYF.

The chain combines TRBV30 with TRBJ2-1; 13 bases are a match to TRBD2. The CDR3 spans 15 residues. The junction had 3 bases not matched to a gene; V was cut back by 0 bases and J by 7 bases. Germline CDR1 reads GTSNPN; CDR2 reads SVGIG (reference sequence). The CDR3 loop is CAWSVLAGGRNEQFF. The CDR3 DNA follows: TGTGCCTGGAGTGTACTAGCGGGAGGGAGGAATGAGCAGTTCTTC. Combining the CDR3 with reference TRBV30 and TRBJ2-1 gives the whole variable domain SQTIHQWPATLVQPVGSPLSLECTVEGTSNPNLYWYRQAAGRGLQLLFYSVGIGQISSEVPQNLSASRPQDRQFILSSKKLLLSDSGFYLCAWSVLAGGRNEQFFGPGTRLTVL.

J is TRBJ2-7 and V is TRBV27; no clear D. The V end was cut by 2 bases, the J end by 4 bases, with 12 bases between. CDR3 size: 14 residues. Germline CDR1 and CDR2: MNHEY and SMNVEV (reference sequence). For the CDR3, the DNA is TGTGCCAGCAGTTTAAACTCTTTCATTTACGAGCAGTACTTC. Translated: CASSLNSFIYEQYF.

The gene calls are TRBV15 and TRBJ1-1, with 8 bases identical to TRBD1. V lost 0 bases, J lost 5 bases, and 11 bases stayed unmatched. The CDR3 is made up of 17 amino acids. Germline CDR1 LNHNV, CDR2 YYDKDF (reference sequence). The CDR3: CATSRDLDGRGRTEAFF. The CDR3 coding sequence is TGTGCCACCAGCAGAGATCTCGACGGCAGGGGGCGGACTGAAGCTTTCTTT.

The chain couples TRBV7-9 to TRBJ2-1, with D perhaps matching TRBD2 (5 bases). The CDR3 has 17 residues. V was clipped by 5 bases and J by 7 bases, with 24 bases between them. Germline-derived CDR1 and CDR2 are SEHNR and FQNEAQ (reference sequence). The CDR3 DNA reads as TGTGCCAGCAGCCAAGGCGGTAGCGTTTATCGTTGGAATGAGCAGTTCTTC. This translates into CASSQGGSVYRWNEQFF.

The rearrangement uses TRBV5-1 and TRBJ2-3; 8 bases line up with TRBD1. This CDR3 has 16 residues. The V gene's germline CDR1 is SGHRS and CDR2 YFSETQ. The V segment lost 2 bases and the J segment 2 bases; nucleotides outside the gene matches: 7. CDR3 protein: CASSFTTGANTDTQYF. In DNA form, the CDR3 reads TGCGCCAGCAGCTTTACGACAGGGGCAAACACAGATACGCAGTATTTT.

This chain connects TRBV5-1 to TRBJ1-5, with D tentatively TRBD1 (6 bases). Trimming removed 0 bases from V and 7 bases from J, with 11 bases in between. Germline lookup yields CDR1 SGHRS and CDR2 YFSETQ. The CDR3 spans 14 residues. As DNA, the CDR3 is TGCGCCAGCAGCTTGGCAACGGGGGGCCAGCCCCAGCATTTT. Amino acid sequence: CASSLATGGQPQHF. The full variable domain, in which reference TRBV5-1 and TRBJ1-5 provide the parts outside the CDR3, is KAGVTQTPRYLIKTRGQQVTLSCSPISGHRSVSWYQQTPGQGLQFLFEYFSETQRNKGNFPGRFSGRQFSNSRSEMNVSTLELGDSALYLCASSLATGGQPQHFGDGTRLSIL.

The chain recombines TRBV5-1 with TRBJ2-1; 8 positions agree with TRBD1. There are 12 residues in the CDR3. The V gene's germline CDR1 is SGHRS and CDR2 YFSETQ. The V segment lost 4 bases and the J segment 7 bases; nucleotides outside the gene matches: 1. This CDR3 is CASSRTGNEQFF. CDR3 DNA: TGCGCCAGCAGCCGGACAGGGAATGAGCAGTTCTTC.

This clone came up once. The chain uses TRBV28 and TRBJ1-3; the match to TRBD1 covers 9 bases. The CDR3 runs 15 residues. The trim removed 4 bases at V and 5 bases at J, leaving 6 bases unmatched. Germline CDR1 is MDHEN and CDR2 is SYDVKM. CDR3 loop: CASSSGQGDRNTIYF. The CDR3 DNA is TGTGCCAGCAGTTCGGGACAGGGCGATAGAAACACCATATATTTT. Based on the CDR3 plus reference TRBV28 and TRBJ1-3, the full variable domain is DVKVTQSSRYLVKRTGEKVFLECVQDMDHENMFWYRQDPGLGLRLIYFSYDVKMKEKGDIPEGYSVSREKKERFSLILESASTNQTSMYLCASSSGQGDRNTIYFGEGSWLTVV.

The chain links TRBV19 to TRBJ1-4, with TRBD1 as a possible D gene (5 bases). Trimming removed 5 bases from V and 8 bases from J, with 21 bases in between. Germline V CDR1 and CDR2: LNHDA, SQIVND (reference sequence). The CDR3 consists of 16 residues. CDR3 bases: TGTGCCAGTAGTCCCCTGAGGGACGGGGGTAGAGAAAAACTGTTTTTT. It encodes CASSPLRDGGREKLFF.

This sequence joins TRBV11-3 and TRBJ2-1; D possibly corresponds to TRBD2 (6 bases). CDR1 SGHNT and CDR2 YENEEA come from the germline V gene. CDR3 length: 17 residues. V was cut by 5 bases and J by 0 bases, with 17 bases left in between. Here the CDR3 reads CASSPDGGKSSYNEQFF. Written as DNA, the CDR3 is TGTGCCAGCAGCCCGGACGGGGGAAAGAGCTCCTACAATGAGCAGTTCTTC.

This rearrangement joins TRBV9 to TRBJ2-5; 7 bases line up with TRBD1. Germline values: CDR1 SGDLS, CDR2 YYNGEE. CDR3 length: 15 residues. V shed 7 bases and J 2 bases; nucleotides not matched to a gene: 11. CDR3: CASAFSPGQQETQYF. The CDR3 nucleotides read TGTGCCAGCGCTTTTTCCCCGGGACAGCAAGAGACCCAGTACTTC.

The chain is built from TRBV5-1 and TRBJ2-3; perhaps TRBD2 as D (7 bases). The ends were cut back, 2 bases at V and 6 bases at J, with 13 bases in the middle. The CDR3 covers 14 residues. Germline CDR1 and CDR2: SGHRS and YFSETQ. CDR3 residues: CASSFRGGADTQYF. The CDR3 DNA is TGCGCCAGCAGCTTCCGAGGGGGGGCGGATACGCAGTATTTT. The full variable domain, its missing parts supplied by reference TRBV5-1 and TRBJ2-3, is KAGVTQTPRYLIKTRGQQVTLSCSPISGHRSVSWYQQTPGQGLQFLFEYFSETQRNKGNFPGRFSGRQFSNSRSEMNVSTLELGDSALYLCASSFRGGADTQYFGPGTRLTVL.

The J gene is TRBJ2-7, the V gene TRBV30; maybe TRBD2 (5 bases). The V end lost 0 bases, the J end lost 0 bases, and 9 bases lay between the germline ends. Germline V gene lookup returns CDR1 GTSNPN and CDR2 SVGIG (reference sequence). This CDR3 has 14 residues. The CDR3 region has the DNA TGTGCCTGGAGTGTGGGAGAGGGCTCCTACGAGCAGTACTTC. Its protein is CAWSVGEGSYEQYF.

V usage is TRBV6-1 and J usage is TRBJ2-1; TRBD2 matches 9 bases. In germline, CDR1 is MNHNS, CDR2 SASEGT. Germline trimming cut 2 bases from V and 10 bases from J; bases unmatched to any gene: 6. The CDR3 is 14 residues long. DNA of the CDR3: TGTGCCAGCAGTGAACGACGGACTAGCGTCGAGCAGTTCTTC. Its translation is CASSERRTSVEQFF.

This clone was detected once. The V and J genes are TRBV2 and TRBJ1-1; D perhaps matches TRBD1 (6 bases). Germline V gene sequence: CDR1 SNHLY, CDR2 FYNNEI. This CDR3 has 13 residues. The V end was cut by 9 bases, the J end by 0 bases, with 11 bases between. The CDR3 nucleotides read TGTGCCAGTCTAGGACAGTTGAACACTGAAGCTTTCTTT. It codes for CASLGQLNTEAFF.

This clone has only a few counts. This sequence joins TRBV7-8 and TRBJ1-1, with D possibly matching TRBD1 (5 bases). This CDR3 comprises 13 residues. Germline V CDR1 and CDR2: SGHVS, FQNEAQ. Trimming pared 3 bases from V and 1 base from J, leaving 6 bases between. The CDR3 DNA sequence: TGTGCCAGCAGCTTTACAGGGAACACTGAAGCTTTCTTT. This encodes CASSFTGNTEAFF.

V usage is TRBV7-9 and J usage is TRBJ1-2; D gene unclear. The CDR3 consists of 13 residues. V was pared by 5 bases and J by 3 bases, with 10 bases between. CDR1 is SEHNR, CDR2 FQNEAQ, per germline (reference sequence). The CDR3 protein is CASSPESDYGYTF. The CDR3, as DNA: TGTGCCAGCAGCCCCGAGTCCGACTATGGCTACACCTTC.

CDR3 sequence reads: CASSWDSTRPYEQYF. Written as DNA, the CDR3 is TGTGCCAGCAGTTGGGACTCTACCAGGCCCTACGAGCAGTACTTC. V usage is TRBV6-5 and J usage is TRBJ2-7; possibly TRBD2 for D (6 bases). The CDR3 consists of 15 residues. Germline V CDR1 and CDR2: MNHEY, SVGAGI. Trimming stripped 4 bases from V and 2 bases from J, with 15 bases between.

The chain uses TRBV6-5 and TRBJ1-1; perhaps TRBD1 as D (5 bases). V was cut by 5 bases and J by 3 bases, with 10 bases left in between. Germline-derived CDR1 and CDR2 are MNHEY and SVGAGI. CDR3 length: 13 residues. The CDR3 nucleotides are TGTGCCAGCAGTCACCAGGGTTACACTGAAGCTTTCTTT. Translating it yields CASSHQGYTEAFF.